The 17 T cell receptor beta chains in this list originate from one sample, sequenced in a study of PD-1 blockade in classical Hodgkin lymphoma. Generated by immunoSEQ multiplex PCR, the TCRdb table keeps only in-frame clones and is missing some. The sample has about 98,000 clones, roughly 92% seen once. Every patient relapsed after autologous stem cell transplantation, and brentuximab vedotin exposure varied. Sequencing used peripheral blood mononuclear cells (PBMCs), obtained at baseline. Receptor source: a human donor with classical Hodgkin lymphoma.

V gene TRBV28 combines with J gene TRBJ1-2, with D uncertain. CDR3 length: 14 residues. Trimming took 6 bases from V and 4 from J, leaving 15 bases between them. Germline loops: CDR1 MDHEN, CDR2 SYDVKM. CDR3 DNA sequence: TGTGCCAGCAGCAGACCCCGGACGGTCTATGGCTACACCTTC. It specifies CASSRPRTVYGYTF.

The chain has TRBV6-5 and TRBJ2-3; no firm D call. Germline CDR1 MNHEY, CDR2 SVGAGI. The CDR3 is made up of 14 amino acids. V dropped 6 bases and J dropped 0 bases, with 10 bases sitting between them. The CDR3 here is CASRYLTSTDTQYF. CDR3 DNA sequence: TGTGCCAGCAGGTACCTGACTAGCACAGATACGCAGTATTTT.

CDR3 residues: CAWIAESEQYF. In DNA form, the CDR3 reads TGTGCCTGGATAGCAGAATCCGAGCAGTACTTC. V is TRBV30 and J is TRBJ2-7; the D is unclear. The CDR3 spans 11 residues. The germline V gene encodes CDR1 GTSNPN and CDR2 SVGIG (reference sequence). V gave up 4 bases and J gave up 6 bases, with 10 bases separating them. Combining the CDR3 with reference TRBV30 and TRBJ2-7 gives the whole variable domain SQTIHQWPATLVQPVGSPLSLECTVEGTSNPNLYWYRQAAGRGLQLLFYSVGIGQISSEVPQNLSASRPQDRQFILSSKKLLLSDSGFYLCAWIAESEQYFGPGTRLTVT.

This chain connects TRBV25-1 to TRBJ2-1, with D perhaps matching TRBD1 (5 bases). This CDR3 spans 16 amino acids. The germline V gene has CDR1 MGHDK and CDR2 SYGVNS. The V and J ends lost 3 bases and 8 bases respectively, with 20 bases between them. The CDR3 loop is CASSDLAGNEGHEQFF. The CDR3 bases are TGTGCCAGCAGTGATCTGGCAGGGAATGAAGGTCATGAGCAGTTCTTC.

This chain joins TRBV7-9 and TRBJ2-3; D is unclear. Germline CDR1 reads SEHNR; CDR2 reads FQNEAQ (reference sequence). CDR3 size: 18 residues. Trimming removed 4 bases from V and 1 base from J, with 21 bases in between. The CDR3 loop is CASSSNRAPPWGTDTQYF. CDR3 nucleotides: TGTGCCAGCAGCTCCAACCGGGCCCCCCCGTGGGGCACAGATACGCAGTATTTT.

This rearrangement joins TRBV28 to TRBJ2-6; 8 nucleotides line up with TRBD2. V lost 6 bases to trimming and J lost 1 base; unmatched junction nucleotides: 5. In germline, CDR1 is MDHEN, CDR2 SYDVKM. The CDR3 is 16 residues long. The CDR3: CASRIGRASGANVLTF. Written as DNA, the CDR3 is TGTGCCAGCAGAATCGGGAGGGCTTCTGGGGCCAACGTCCTGACTTTC.

This chain uses TRBV5-1 with TRBJ2-7, with TRBD1 matching over 8 bases. V lost 5 bases and J lost 6; bases outside the gene matches: 13. Germline V CDR1 and CDR2: SGHRS, YFSETQ. CDR3 length: 15 amino acids. The DNA of the CDR3 is TGCGCCAGCAGGTGGGGACAGGCCAACTCGGGCGAGCAGTACTTC. This translates into CASRWGQANSGEQYF.

This chain links TRBV30 with TRBJ2-5; D possibly corresponds to TRBD2 (6 bases). The CDR3 is 11 amino acids. The ends were cut back, 8 bases at V and 3 bases at J, with 10 bases in the middle. CDR1 is GTSNPN, CDR2 SVGIG, per germline (reference sequence). CDR3 DNA: TGTGCCGAAAGACTAGAAGAGACCCAGTACTTC. This gives the protein CAERLEETQYF.

The chain's CDR3 is CASRPDGPLGEQYF. The CDR3, as DNA: TGTGCCAGCAGACCGGACGGCCCGTTGGGGGAGCAGTACTTC. The chain is built from TRBV5-5 and TRBJ2-7; D ambiguous. Trimming removed 5 bases at V and 7 bases at J, with 19 bases between. The V gene's germline CDR1 is SGHKS and CDR2 YYEKEE (reference sequence). There are 14 residues in the CDR3.

The chain employs TRBV7-6 and TRBJ2-3; D perhaps matches TRBD2 (5 bases). Germline CDR1 is SGHVS and CDR2 is FNYEAQ. This CDR3 region has 15 residues. Deletions cut 3 bases from V and 1 base from J, with 11 bases between. This CDR3 reads CASSLRLAGTDTQYF. The CDR3 bases are TGTGCCAGCAGCTTGAGGCTAGCAGGCACAGATACGCAGTATTTT.

This rearrangement joins TRBV28 to TRBJ2-5; D is tentatively TRBD1 or TRBD2 (6 bases each). V lost 5 bases, J lost 6 bases, and 13 bases lay in between. There are 13 residues in the CDR3. The germline gives CDR1 MDHEN, CDR2 SYDVKM. CDR3 sequence reads: CASSPRGRKTQYF. Written as DNA, the CDR3 is TGTGCCAGCAGTCCCCGGGGGCGTAAGACCCAGTACTTC.

J is TRBJ2-1 and V is TRBV7-9; D is possibly TRBD1 (6 bases). The germline gives CDR1 SEHNR, CDR2 FQNEAQ (reference sequence). This CDR3 is built from 14 residues. Trimming cost V 4 bases and J 9 bases, with 16 bases left between them. The chain's CDR3 is CASSSHRAIGEQFF. The CDR3 coding sequence is TGTGCCAGCAGCTCCCACAGGGCCATTGGTGAGCAGTTCTTC. The variable domain in full, with the rest retrieved from reference TRBV7-9 and TRBJ2-1, is DTGVSQNPRHKITKRGQNVTFRCDPISEHNRLYWYRQTLGQGPEFLTYFQNEAQLEKSRLLSDRFSAERPKGSFSTLEIQRTEQGDSAMYLCASSSHRAIGEQFFGPGTRLTVL.

The genes are TRBV30 and TRBJ2-5, with TRBD2 identical over 11 bases. The CDR3 has 15 amino acids. With 1 base clipped from V and 2 bases from J, the junction kept 3 bases outside the gene matches. Germline V gene data show CDR1 as GTSNPN and CDR2 as SVGIG (reference sequence). For the CDR3, the DNA is TGTGCCTGGAGTGCTAGCGGGAGGCCTCAAGAGACCCAGTACTTC. Residues: CAWSASGRPQETQYF.

This chain links TRBV7-3 with TRBJ2-1, with D perhaps TRBD2 (5 bases). Trimming left V 0 bases short and J 6 bases short, with 6 bases between. Germline CDR1 SGHTA, CDR2 FQGTGA. The CDR3 has 13 residues. Here the CDR3 reads CASSLTTINEQFF. DNA of the CDR3: TGTGCCAGCAGCTTAACGACTATCAATGAGCAGTTCTTC.

The chain links TRBV29-1 to TRBJ2-7; 7 bases align to TRBD2. The CDR3 contains 16 residues. The V segment lost 1 base and the J segment 4 bases; nucleotides outside the gene matches: 13. CDR1 is SQVTM, CDR2 ANQGSEA, per germline. CDR3 amino acids: CSVEGVAGVRAYEQYF. Here the CDR3 DNA reads TGCAGCGTTGAAGGGGTGGCGGGAGTTCGGGCATACGAGCAGTACTTC.

This chain links TRBV30 with TRBJ1-3, with D possibly being TRBD1 (5 bases). The length of the CDR3 is 14 residues. Germline V CDR1 and CDR2: GTSNPN, SVGIG (reference sequence). V gave up 3 bases and J gave up 5 bases, with 14 bases separating them. The CDR3 reads CAWRGRDERNTIYF. The CDR3 coding sequence is TGTGCCTGGAGGGGCAGGGACGAAAGAAACACCATATATTTT.

This chain links TRBV6-1 with TRBJ1-3; D not resolved. The CDR3 has 11 amino acids. Trimming cost V 2 bases and J 8 bases, with 4 bases left between them. Germline V gives CDR1 MNHNS, CDR2 SASEGT. The CDR3 nucleotides are TGTGCCAGCAGTGAACTTGACACCATATATTTT. It translates to CASSELDTIYF.